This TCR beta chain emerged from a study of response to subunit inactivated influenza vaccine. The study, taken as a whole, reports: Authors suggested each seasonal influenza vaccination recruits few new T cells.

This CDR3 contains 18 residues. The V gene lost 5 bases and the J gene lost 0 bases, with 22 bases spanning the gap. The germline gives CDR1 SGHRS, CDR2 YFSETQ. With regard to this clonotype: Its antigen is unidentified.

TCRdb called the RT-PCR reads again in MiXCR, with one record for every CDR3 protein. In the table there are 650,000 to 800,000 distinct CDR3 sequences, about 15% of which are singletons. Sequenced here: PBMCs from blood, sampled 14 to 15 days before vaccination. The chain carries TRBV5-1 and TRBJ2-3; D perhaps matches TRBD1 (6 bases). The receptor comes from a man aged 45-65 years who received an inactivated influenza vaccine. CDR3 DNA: TGCGCCAGCAGGTCGGGGTCGTCAGGGGCGCTGAGCACAGATACGCAGTATTTT. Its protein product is CASRSGSSGALSTDTQYF.